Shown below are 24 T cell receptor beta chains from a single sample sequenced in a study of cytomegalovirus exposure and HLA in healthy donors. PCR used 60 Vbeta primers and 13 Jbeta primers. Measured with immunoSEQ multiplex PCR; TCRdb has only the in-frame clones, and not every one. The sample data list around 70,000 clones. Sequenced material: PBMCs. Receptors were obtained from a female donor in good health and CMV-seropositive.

CDR3 nucleotides: TGTGCCAGCAGCTTTGGTTCGACAGGAAGCTATGGCTACACCTTC. It translates to CASSFGSTGSYGYTF. The V call is TRBV5-6, the J call TRBJ1-2, with D possibly being TRBD1 (6 bases). The ends were cut back, 2 bases at V and 4 bases at J, with 15 bases in the middle. CDR3 size: 15 residues. Germline values: CDR1 SGHDT, CDR2 YYEEEE.

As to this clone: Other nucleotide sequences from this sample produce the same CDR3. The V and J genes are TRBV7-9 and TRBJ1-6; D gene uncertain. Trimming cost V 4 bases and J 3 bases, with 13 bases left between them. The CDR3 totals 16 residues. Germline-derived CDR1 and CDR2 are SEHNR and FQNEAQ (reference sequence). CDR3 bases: TGTGCCAGCAGCTCGACTGACCTCGTCTATAATTCACCCCTCCACTTT. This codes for CASSSTDLVYNSPLHF.

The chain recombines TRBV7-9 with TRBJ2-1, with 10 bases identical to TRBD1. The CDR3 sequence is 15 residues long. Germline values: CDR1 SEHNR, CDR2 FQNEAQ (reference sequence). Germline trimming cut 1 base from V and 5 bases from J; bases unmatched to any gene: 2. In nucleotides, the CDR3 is TGTGCCAGCAGCTTAGAGGGACAGGGGAACAATGAGCAGTTCTTC. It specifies CASSLEGQGNNEQFF. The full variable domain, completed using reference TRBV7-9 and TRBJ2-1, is DTGVSQNPRHKITKRGQNVTFRCDPISEHNRLYWYRQTLGQGPEFLTYFQNEAQLEKSRLLSDRFSAERPKGSFSTLEIQRTEQGDSAMYLCASSLEGQGNNEQFFGPGTRLTVL.

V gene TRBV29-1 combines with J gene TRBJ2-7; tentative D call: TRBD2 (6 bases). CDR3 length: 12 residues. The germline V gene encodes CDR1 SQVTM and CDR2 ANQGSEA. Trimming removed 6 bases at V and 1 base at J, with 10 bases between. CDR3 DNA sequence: TGCAGCGTGGGACTGGATTCCTACGAGCAGTACTTC. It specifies CSVGLDSYEQYF.

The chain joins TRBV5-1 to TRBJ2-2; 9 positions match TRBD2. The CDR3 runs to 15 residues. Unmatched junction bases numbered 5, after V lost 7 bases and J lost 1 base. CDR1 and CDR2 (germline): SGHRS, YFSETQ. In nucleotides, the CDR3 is TGCGCCAGCCGGACGACTAGCGGGAACACCGGGGAGCTGTTTTTT. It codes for CASRTTSGNTGELFF. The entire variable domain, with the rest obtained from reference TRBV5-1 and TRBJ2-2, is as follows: KAGVTQTPRYLIKTRGQQVTLSCSPISGHRSVSWYQQTPGQGLQFLFEYFSETQRNKGNFPGRFSGRQFSNSRSEMNVSTLELGDSALYLCASRTTSGNTGELFFGEGSRLTVL.

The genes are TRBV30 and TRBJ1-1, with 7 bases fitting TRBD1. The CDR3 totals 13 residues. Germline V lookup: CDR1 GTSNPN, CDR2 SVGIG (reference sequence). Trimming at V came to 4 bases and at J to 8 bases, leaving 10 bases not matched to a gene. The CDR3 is CAWNFGFRGEAFF. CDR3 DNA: TGTGCCTGGAATTTCGGGTTCAGGGGGGAAGCTTTCTTT.

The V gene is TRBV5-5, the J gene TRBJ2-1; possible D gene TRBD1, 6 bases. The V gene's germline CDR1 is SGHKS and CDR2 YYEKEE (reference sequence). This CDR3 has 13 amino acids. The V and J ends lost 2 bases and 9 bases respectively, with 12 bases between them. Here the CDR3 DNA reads TGTGCCAGCAGCTTACCCCAGGGGAGTGAGCAGTTCTTC. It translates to CASSLPQGSEQFF.

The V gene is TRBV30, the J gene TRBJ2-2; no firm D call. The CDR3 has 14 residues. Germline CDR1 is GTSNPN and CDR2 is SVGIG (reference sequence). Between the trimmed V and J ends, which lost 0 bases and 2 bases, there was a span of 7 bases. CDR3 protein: CAWSVLINTGELFF. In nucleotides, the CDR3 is TGTGCCTGGAGTGTACTGATTAACACCGGGGAGCTGTTTTTT.

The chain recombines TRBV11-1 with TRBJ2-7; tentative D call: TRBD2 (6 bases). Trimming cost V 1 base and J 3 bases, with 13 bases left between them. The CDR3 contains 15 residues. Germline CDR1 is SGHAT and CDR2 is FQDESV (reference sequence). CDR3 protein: CASSLDPRGYYEQYF. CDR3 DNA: TGTGCCAGCAGCTTAGATCCCCGGGGGTACTACGAGCAGTACTTC. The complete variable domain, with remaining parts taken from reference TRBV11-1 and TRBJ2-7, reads EAEVAQSPRYKITEKSQAVAFWCDPISGHATLYWYRQILGQGPELLVQFQDESVVDDSQLPKDRFSAERLKGVDSTLKIQPAELGDSAMYLCASSLDPRGYYEQYFGPGTRLTVT.

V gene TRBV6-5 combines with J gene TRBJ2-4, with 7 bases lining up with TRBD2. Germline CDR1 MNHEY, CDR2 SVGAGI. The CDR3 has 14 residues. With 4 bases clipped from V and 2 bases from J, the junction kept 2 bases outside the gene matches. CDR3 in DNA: TGTGCCAGCAGTTCGGGGGGAACCAAAAACATTCAGTACTTC. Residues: CASSSGGTKNIQYF.

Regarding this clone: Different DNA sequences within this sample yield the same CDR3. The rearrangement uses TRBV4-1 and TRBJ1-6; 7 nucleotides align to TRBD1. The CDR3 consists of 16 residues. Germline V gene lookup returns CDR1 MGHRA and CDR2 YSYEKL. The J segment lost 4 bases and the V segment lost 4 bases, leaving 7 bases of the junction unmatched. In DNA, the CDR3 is TGCGCCAGCAGCCCGGACAGGACCCTTTATAATTCACCCCTCCACTTT. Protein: CASSPDRTLYNSPLHF.

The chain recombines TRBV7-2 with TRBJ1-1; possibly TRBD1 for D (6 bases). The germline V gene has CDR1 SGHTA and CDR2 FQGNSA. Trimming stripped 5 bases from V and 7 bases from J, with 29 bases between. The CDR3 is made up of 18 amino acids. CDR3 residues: CASSPSKLVGGLKNEAFF. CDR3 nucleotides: TGTGCCAGCAGCCCCTCGAAATTAGTCGGGGGGCTTAAGAATGAAGCTTTCTTT.

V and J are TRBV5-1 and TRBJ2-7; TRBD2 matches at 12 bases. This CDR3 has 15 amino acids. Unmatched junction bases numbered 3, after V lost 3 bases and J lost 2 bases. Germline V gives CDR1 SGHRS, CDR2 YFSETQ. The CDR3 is CASSSTSGSTYEQYF. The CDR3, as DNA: TGCGCCAGCAGCTCGACTAGCGGGAGTACCTACGAGCAGTACTTC.

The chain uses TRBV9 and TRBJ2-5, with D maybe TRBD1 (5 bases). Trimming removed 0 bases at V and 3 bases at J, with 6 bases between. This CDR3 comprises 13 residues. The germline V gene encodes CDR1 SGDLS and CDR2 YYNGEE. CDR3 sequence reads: CASSVEGKETQYF. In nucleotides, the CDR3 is TGTGCCAGCAGCGTAGAGGGGAAAGAGACCCAGTACTTC.

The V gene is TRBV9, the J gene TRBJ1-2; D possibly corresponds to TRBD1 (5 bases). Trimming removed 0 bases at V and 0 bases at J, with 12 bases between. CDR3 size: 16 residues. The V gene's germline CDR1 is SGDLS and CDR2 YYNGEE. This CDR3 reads CASSVAGTGANYGYTF. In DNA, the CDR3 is TGTGCCAGCAGCGTAGCTGGAACAGGCGCTAACTATGGCTACACCTTC.

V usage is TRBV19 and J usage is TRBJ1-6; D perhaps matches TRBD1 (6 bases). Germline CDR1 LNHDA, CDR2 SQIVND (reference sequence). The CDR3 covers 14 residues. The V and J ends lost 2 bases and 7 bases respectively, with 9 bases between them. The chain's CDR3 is CASSIRTENSPLHF. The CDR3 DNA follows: TGTGCCAGTAGTATAAGGACAGAAAATTCACCCCTCCACTTT.

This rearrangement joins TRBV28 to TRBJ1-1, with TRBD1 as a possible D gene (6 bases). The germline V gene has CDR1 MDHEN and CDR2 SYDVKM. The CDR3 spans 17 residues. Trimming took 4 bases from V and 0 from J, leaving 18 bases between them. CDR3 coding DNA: TGTGCCAGCAGTTCGCCGGGACAAGAAGCGATGAACACTGAAGCTTTCTTT. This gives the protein CASSSPGQEAMNTEAFF.

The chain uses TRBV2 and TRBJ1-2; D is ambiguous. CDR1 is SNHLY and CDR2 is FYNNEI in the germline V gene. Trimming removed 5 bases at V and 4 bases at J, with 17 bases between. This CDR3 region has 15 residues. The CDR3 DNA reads TGTGCCAGCAGTCTCCGGGTCGAGTCGGGCTATGGCTACACCTTC. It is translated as CASSLRVESGYGYTF.

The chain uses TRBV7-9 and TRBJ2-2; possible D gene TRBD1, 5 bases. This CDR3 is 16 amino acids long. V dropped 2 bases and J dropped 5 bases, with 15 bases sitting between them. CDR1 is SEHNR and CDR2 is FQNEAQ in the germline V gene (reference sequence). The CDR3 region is CASSLHRVTGTGELFF. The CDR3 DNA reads TGTGCCAGCAGCTTACACCGGGTCACAGGAACCGGGGAGCTGTTTTTT.

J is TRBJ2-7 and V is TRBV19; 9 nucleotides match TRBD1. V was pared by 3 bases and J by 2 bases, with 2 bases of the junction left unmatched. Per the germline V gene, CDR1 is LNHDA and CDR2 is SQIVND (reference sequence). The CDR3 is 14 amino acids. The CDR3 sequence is CASSIGTGPYEQYF. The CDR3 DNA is TGTGCCAGTAGTATTGGGACAGGGCCCTACGAGCAGTACTTC.

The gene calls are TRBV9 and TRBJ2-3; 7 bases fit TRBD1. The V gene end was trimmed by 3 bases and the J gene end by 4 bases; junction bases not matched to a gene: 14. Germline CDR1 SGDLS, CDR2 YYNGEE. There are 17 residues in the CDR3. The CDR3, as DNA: TGTGCCAGCAGCGCGGAGACAGGGCCTCATCCACCAGATACGCAGTATTTT. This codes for CASSAETGPHPPDTQYF. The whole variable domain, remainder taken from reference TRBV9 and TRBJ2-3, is DSGVTQTPKHLITATGQRVTLRCSPRSGDLSVYWYQQSLDQGLQFLIQYYNGEERAKGNILERFSAQQFPDLHSELNLSSLELGDSALYFCASSAETGPHPPDTQYFGPGTRLTVL.

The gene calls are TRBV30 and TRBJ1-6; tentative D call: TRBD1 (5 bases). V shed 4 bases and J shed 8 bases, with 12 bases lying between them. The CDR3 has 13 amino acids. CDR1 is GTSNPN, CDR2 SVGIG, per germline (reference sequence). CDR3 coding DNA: TGTGCCTGGAAGGGACTTTGGGATTCACCCCTCCACTTT. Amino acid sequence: CAWKGLWDSPLHF.

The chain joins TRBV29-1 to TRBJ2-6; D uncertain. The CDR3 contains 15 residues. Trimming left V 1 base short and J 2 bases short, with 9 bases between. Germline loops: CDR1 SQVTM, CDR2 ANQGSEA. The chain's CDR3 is CSVEGGVPGANVLTF. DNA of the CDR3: TGCAGCGTTGAAGGTGGAGTACCTGGGGCCAACGTCCTGACTTTC. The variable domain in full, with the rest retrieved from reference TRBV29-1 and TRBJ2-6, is SAVISQKPSRDICQRGTSLTIQCQVDSQVTMMFWYRQQPGQSLTLIATANQGSEATYESGFVIDKFPISRPNLTFSTLTVSNMSPEDSSIYLCSVEGGVPGANVLTFGAGSRLTVL.

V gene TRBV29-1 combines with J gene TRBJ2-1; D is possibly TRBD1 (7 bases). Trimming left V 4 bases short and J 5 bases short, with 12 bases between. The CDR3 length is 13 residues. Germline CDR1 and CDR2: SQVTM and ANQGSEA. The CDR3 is CSVVRRGDNEQFF. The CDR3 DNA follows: TGCAGCGTTGTACGCAGGGGGGACAATGAGCAGTTCTTC.